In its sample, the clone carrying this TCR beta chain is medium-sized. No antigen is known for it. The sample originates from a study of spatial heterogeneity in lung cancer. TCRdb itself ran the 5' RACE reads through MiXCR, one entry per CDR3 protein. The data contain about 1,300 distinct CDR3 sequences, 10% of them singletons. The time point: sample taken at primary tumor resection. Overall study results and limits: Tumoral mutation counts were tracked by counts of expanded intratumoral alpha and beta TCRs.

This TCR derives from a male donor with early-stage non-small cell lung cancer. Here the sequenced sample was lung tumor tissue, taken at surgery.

This chain's CDR3 is CASSLALISTDTQYF. CDR3 bases: TGTGCCAGCAGCTTAGCGCTCATTAGCACAGATACGCAGTATTTT. The rearrangement links TRBV7-2 to TRBJ2-3; no clear D gene. The germline gives CDR1 SGHTA, CDR2 FQGNSA. Trimming pared 0 bases from V and 0 bases from J, leaving 7 bases between. The CDR3 runs 15 residues.